These T cell receptor beta chains were read from a single sample in a study of cytomegalovirus exposure and HLA in healthy donors. The method was immunoSEQ multiplex PCR; TCRdb's version includes in-frame clones alone and lacks a portion of them. Of about 100,000 clones in the sample, more than 80% are singletons; the top ten hold approximately 4%. The sequencing input was PBMCs. These receptors originate from a man aged 25 to 40 in good health and CMV-seronegative. The CDR3 runs from the conserved cysteine through the conserved F or W. A D gene is named only where the DNA matches it firmly. For some rows the clone size is stated as once, few or many, or as a class when expanded; others skip it.

clone_size j_call d_call v_call cdr3_nt cdr3_aa
NA TRBJ2-2 NA TRBV30 TGTGCCTGGACTGCAGCCTCCGGGGACACCGGGGAGCTGTTTTTT CAWTAASGDTGELFF
NA TRBJ2-2 NA TRBV29-1 TGCAGCGTTAACGCCGCCGGAGGCACCGGGGAGCTGTTTTTT CSVNAAGGTGELFF
once TRBJ2-7 TRBD1 TRBV2 TGTGCCAGCAGGATGACAGGGGGCGCTTACGAGCAGTACTTC CASRMTGGAYEQYF
NA TRBJ2-1 TRBD2 TRBV29-1 TGCAGCGACCCATTCGGGGTAGCGGGGGGGACTTCCACCCACAATGAGCAGTTCTTC CSDPFGVAGGTSTHNEQFF
few TRBJ2-5 TRBD2 TRBV28 TGTGCCAGCAGTCTTAGCGGGGGGGCTGAGACCCAGTACTTC CASSLSGGAETQYF
NA TRBJ1-2 NA TRBV14 TGTGCCAGCAGCCAGACGGAGAACTATGGCTACACCTTC CASSQTENYGYTF
NA TRBJ1-2 TRBD1 TRBV25-1 TGTGCCAGCAGTGGAGGGGGCGGCTACACCTTC CASSGGGGYTF
NA TRBJ2-1 NA TRBV7-2 TGTGCCAGCAGCTTAGCGTGGCAGGGTGCCTACAATGAGCAGTTCTTC CASSLAWQGAYNEQFF
NA TRBJ1-2 NA TRBV6-1 TGTGCCAGCAGATACCGGGACACGACTAACTATGGCTACACCTTC CASRYRDTTNYGYTF
NA TRBJ1-2 TRBD1 TRBV18 TGTGCCAGCTCTTTCACCCGAGGACAGGGGATATATGGCTACACCTTC CASSFTRGQGIYGYTF
NA TRBJ1-4 NA TRBV28 TGTGCCAGCACCCTCTCTAGGGGAGGTGAAAAACTGTTTTTT CASTLSRGGEKLFF
NA TRBJ2-5 TRBD2 TRBV9 TGTGCCAGCAGCGTAGAAAGCGGGAGGGCGTGGGAGACCCAGTACTTC CASSVESGRAWETQYF
NA TRBJ2-2 TRBD1 TRBV19 TGTGCCAGTATGGGGACAGGGGGTATTAGTACCGGGGAGCTGTTTTTT CASMGTGGISTGELFF
once TRBJ1-1 NA TRBV5-8 TGTGCCAGCAGCTTGGTAGGGGGGGTAATCACTGAAGCTTTCTTT CASSLVGGVITEAFF
NA TRBJ2-6 TRBD1 TRBV10-3 TGTGCCATCAGTGAGAAGGGACAGAGATTCTCTGGGGCCAACGTCCTGACTTTC CAISEKGQRFSGANVLTF
NA TRBJ1-2 NA TRBV7-9 TGTGCCAGCAGCTTAGATGCAGTATATGGCTACACCTTC CASSLDAVYGYTF
NA TRBJ1-1 NA TRBV5-5 TGTGCCAGCAGCCTGGGGTGGGGCAGCCTCACTGAAGCTTTCTTT CASSLGWGSLTEAFF
NA TRBJ2-2 NA TRBV4-1 TGCGCCAGCAGCCAAAACTCGGGACACCTCACCGGGGAGCTGTTTTTT CASSQNSGHLTGELFF
NA TRBJ2-3 TRBD2 TRBV5-1 TGCGCCAGCCAAACTAGCGGGGGCGGCGCAGATACGCAGTATTTT CASQTSGGGADTQYF
NA TRBJ2-7 TRBD2 TRBV28 TGTGCCAGCAGTCCCCTCGGGGGGGAGTCCTTCTACGAGCAGTACTTC CASSPLGGESFYEQYF
NA TRBJ2-7 NA TRBV29-1 TGCAGCGTTCTCCAGTCTCCTAGTGAGCAGTACTTC CSVLQSPSEQYF
NA TRBJ1-1 NA TRBV30 TGTGCCTGGAGTGTACAGGAGAACACTGAAGCTTTCTTT CAWSVQENTEAFF
NA TRBJ2-1 NA TRBV13 TGTGCCAGCACCATGGGGCTCAATGAGCAGTTCTTC CASTMGLNEQFF
NA TRBJ1-1 NA TRBV5-1 TGCGCCAGCAGCTTGCTGGGAGAGGGGAACACTGAAGCTTTCTTT CASSLLGEGNTEAFF
NA TRBJ2-7 NA TRBV30 TGTGCCTCGGACCGGGACTTCCTCTCCTACGAGCAGTACTTC CASDRDFLSYEQYF
NA TRBJ2-5 NA TRBV6-5 TGTGCCAGCAGTTTCCGACCCTCGACGCGGCGAGAGACCCAGTACTTC CASSFRPSTRRETQYF
NA TRBJ2-7 NA TRBV6-5 TGTGCCAGCAGTTGGGGCAGGGTGTACGAGCAGTACTTC CASSWGRVYEQYF
NA TRBJ2-7 TRBD2 TRBV28 TGTGCCAGCAGGCAGCGGGAGTTCTCCTACGAGCAGTACTTC CASRQREFSYEQYF